The rows below give T cell receptor beta chains drawn from one sample of a study of response to subunit inactivated influenza vaccine. TCRdb ran MiXCR on the RT-PCR reads and lists one entry per CDR3 protein. This sample has approximately 680,000 distinct CDR3 sequences; 15% to 17% occur once, and the top ten carry 11%. This material consisted of PBMCs from blood, taken about 11 days after vaccination. These receptors all come from a man over 45 who received an inactivated influenza vaccine. Each CDR3 is given with its conserved first and last residue. A D gene is named only where the DNA matches it firmly. Part of the rows lack a size; the others show once, few, many or a class for expanded clones.

TRBJ2-7	NA	TRBV6-5	NA	CASSYDGDASYEQYF	TGTGCCAGCAGTTACGACGGGGATGCATCCTACGAGCAGTACTTC
TRBJ1-6	TRBD1	TRBV29-1	few	CSASEGTVSSPLHF	TGCAGCGCCTCGGAGGGGACAGTTTCTTCACCCCTCCACTTT
TRBJ2-2	TRBD1	TRBV10-3	NA	CAISTGTGLPGELFF	TGTGCCATCAGCACCGGGACAGGGCTTCCCGGGGAGCTGTTTTTT
TRBJ2-7	TRBD1	TRBV6-5	few	CASSSPGQGTKQYF	TGTGCCAGCAGTTCCCCCGGACAGGGGACGAAGCAGTACTTC
TRBJ1-4	NA	TRBV9	NA	CASSVVPGKNEKLFF	TGTGCCAGCAGCGTAGTTCCAGGGAAGAATGAAAAACTGTTTTTT
TRBJ2-1	NA	TRBV20-1	many	CSAFGDYNEQFF	TGCAGTGCTTTCGGAGACTACAATGAGCAGTTCTTC
TRBJ2-5	NA	TRBV20-1	NA	CSLSETQYF	TGCAGTTTATCCGAGACCCAGTACTTC
TRBJ1-1	TRBD1	TRBV7-9	many	CATRGQGFEAFF	TGTGCCACAAGGGGACAGGGTTTTGAAGCTTTCTTT
TRBJ1-5	NA	TRBV19	many	CASSARTVGQPQHF	TGTGCCAGTAGTGCCAGGACAGTTGGACAGCCCCAGCATTTT
TRBJ2-6	TRBD1	TRBV12-3/TRBV12-4	NA	CASSFWGQGLTGANVLTF	TGTGCCAGCAGTTTCTGGGGACAGGGCCTCACTGGGGCCAACGTCCTGACTTTC
TRBJ1-5	NA	TRBV3-1	NA	CASSQGGSPQHF	TGTGCCAGCAGCCAAGGGGGTTCACCCCAGCATTTT
TRBJ2-7	NA	TRBV23-1	few	CASGDRMTYEQYF	TGCGCCAGCGGCGACAGGATGACCTACGAGCAGTACTTC
TRBJ1-5	NA	TRBV4-2	few	CASSQEAGNQPQHF	TGTGCCAGCAGCCAAGAGGCCGGGAATCAGCCCCAGCATTTT
TRBJ1-2	NA	TRBV28	few	CASNSGTWGYTF	TGTGCCAGCAACTCAGGGACTTGGGGCTACACCTTC
TRBJ2-5	TRBD2	TRBV11-2	few	CASSLTSGERETQYF	TGTGCCAGCAGCTTGACTAGCGGGGAGAGGGAGACCCAGTACTTC
TRBJ2-7	NA	TRBV29-1	NA	CSVGQGQSYEQYF	TGCAGCGTTGGGCAGGGTCAATCCTACGAGCAGTACTTC
TRBJ1-2	NA	TRBV20-1	NA	CSARDTKDGYTF	TGCAGTGCTAGAGACACCAAGGATGGCTACACCTTC
TRBJ1-5	NA	TRBV18	NA	CASSPQQGPDQPQHF	TGTGCCAGCTCACCACAGCAGGGGCCGGATCAGCCCCAGCATTTT
TRBJ2-1	NA	TRBV2	NA	CASSDGAGYNEQFF	TGTGCCAGCAGTGATGGGGCGGGGTACAATGAGCAGTTCTTC
TRBJ1-6	NA	TRBV28	NA	CASSLKQFQPFF	TGTGCCAGCAGTTTAAAACAGTTCCAGCCGTTCTTT
TRBJ2-2	NA	TRBV20-1	few	CSAYRPSRELFF	TGCAGTGCTTACCGACCCTCTAGGGAGCTGTTTTTT
TRBJ2-1	TRBD2	TRBV5-1	few	CASSLVRGDNEQFF	TGCGCCAGCAGCTTGGTGCGGGGGGACAATGAGCAGTTCTTC
TRBJ2-7	TRBD2	TRBV7-3	few	CASSITSESEQYF	TGTGCCAGCAGCATTACTAGCGAGAGCGAGCAGTACTTC
TRBJ2-1	NA	TRBV2	NA	CASSENMQFF	TGTGCCAGCAGTGAAAATATGCAGTTCTTC
TRBJ1-2	TRBD1	TRBV29-1	NA	CSASPGQGASGYTF	TGCAGCGCCTCGCCGGGACAGGGGGCGAGTGGCTACACCTTC
TRBJ2-1	TRBD1	TRBV13	few	CASSLEGTGNNEQFF	TGTGCCAGCAGCTTAGAGGGGACAGGGAACAATGAGCAGTTCTTC
TRBJ1-1	NA	TRBV5-1	NA	CASSLGWVGLNTEAFF	TGCGCCAGCAGCTTGGGTTGGGTGGGACTGAACACTGAAGCTTTCTTT
TRBJ2-6	NA	TRBV7-8	many	CASSLREGRFAGANVLTF	TGTGCCAGCAGCTTACGGGAAGGAAGATTCGCTGGGGCCAACGTCCTGACTTTC
TRBJ2-2	TRBD2	TRBV2	NA	CASSSSGSGGNTGELFF	TGTGCCAGCAGTTCAAGCGGTAGCGGGGGGAACACCGGGGAGCTGTTTTTT
TRBJ2-5	NA	TRBV12-3/TRBV12-4	once	CASSSNRQGTQYF	TGTGCCAGCAGTTCGAACCGCCAGGGGACCCAGTACTTC
TRBJ2-5	TRBD1	TRBV6-1	NA	CASSNPGQGAETQYF	TGTGCCAGCAGTAATCCGGGACAGGGGGCAGAGACCCAGTACTTC